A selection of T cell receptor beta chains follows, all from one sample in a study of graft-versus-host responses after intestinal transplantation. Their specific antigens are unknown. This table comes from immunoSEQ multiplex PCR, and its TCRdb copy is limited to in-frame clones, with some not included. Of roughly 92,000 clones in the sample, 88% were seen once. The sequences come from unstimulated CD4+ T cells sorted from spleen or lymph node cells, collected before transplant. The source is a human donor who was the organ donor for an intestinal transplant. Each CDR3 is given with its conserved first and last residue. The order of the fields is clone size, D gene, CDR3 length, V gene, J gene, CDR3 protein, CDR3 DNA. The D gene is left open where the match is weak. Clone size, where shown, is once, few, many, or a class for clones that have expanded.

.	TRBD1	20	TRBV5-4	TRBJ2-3	CASSSGAPGQGPPTTDTQYF	TGTGCCAGCAGCTCGGGGGCCCCCGGACAGGGACCCCCCACCACAGATACGCAGTATTTT
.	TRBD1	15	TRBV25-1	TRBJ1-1	CASSPKGGQGSEAFF	TGTGCCAGCAGTCCCAAGGGGGGACAGGGCTCTGAAGCTTTCTTT
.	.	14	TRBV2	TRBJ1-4	CASRPDSSSEKLFF	TGTGCCAGCAGACCGGACAGCAGCTCTGAAAAACTGTTTTTT
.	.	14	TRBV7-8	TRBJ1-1	CASSFPREAGEAFF	TGTGCCAGCAGCTTCCCCCGCGAGGCGGGTGAAGCTTTCTTT
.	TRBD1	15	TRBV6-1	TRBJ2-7	CASSSAGTGHYEQYF	TGTGCCAGCAGTTCCGCCGGGACAGGGCACTACGAGCAGTACTTC
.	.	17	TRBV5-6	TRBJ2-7	CASSPLLRRTSSYEQYF	TGTGCCAGCAGCCCCCTACTACGGAGGACCTCCTCCTACGAGCAGTACTTC
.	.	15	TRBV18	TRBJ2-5	CASSPGGASQETQYF	TGTGCCAGCTCACCGGGGGGGGCCAGCCAAGAGACCCAGTACTTC
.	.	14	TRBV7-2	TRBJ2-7	CASRSNPQGYEQYF	TGTGCCAGCAGGTCAAATCCCCAGGGCTACGAGCAGTACTTC
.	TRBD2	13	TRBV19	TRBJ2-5	CATAGLGGETQYF	TGTGCCACCGCGGGACTAGGGGGAGAGACCCAGTACTTC
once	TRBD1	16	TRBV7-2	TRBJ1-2	CASSLWQGQGMDGYTF	TGTGCCAGCAGCTTATGGCAGGGACAGGGAATGGATGGCTACACCTTC
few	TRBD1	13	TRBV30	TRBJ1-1	CAWSETGAAEAFF	TGTGCCTGGAGTGAAACAGGGGCGGCTGAAGCTTTCTTT
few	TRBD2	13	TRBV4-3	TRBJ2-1	CASSRGGGYEQFF	TGCGCCAGCAGCCGCGGGGGGGGATATGAGCAGTTCTTC
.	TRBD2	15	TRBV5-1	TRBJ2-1	CASSLLAGAYNEQFF	TGCGCCAGCAGCTTGCTAGCGGGGGCCTACAATGAGCAGTTCTTC
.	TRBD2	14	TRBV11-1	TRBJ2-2	CASSLGVAGRELFF	TGTGCCAGCAGCTTAGGAGTAGCGGGAAGGGAGCTGTTTTTT
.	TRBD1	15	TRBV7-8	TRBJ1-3	CASSWDRRDGNTIYF	TGTGCCAGCAGCTGGGACAGAAGGGACGGAAACACCATATATTTT
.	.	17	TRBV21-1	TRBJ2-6	CASSPRDGSSGANVLTF	TGTGCCAGCAGCCCCCGGGACGGGAGCTCTGGGGCCAACGTCCTGACTTTC
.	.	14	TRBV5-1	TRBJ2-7	CASKGGGILAEQYF	TGCGCCAGCAAGGGTGGGGGGATCCTTGCCGAGCAGTACTTC
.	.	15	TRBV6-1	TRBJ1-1	CASSEDSRMNTEAFF	TGTGCCAGCAGTGAGGACAGCCGCATGAACACTGAAGCTTTCTTT
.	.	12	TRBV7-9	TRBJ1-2	CATFRGNYGYTF	TGTGCCACCTTTAGGGGCAACTATGGCTACACCTTC
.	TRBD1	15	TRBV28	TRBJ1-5	CASSPGQGPTQPQHF	TGTGCCAGCAGTCCGGGACAGGGGCCTACGCAGCCCCAGCATTTT
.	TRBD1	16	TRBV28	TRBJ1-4	CASSLDRGATNEKLFF	TGTGCCAGCAGCCTGGACAGGGGGGCAACTAATGAAAAACTGTTTTTT
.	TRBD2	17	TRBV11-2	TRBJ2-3	CASRAPLKRGATDTQYF	TGTGCCAGCAGAGCCCCCCTCAAGCGGGGGGCCACAGATACGCAGTATTTT
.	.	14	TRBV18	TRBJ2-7	CASSPAGGPYEQYF	TGTGCCAGCTCACCGGCCGGGGGACCCTACGAGCAGTACTTC
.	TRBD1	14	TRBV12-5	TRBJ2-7	CASGLWTGTYEQYF	TGTGCTAGTGGTCTGTGGACAGGCACCTACGAGCAGTACTTC
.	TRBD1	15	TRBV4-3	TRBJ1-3	CASSHRDRAGNTIYF	TGCGCCAGCAGCCACCGGGACAGGGCTGGAAACACCATATATTTT
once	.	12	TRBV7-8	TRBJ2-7	CASSLERYEQYF	TGTGCCAGCAGCTTAGAGCGGTACGAGCAGTACTTC
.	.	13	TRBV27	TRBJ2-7	CASSLVSSDEQYF	TGTGCCAGCAGTTTAGTCTCTAGCGACGAGCAGTACTTC
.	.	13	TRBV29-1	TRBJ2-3	CSVVGTFTDTQYF	TGCAGCGTTGTGGGGACTTTCACAGATACGCAGTATTTT
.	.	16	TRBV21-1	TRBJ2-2	CASSSVRGPVTGELFF	TGTGCCAGCAGCAGTGTGAGGGGGCCGGTCACCGGGGAGCTGTTTTTT
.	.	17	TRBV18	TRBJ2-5	CASSFAVGGTLPETQYF	TGTGCCAGCTCTTTCGCGGTGGGAGGAACCCTCCCAGAGACCCAGTACTTC
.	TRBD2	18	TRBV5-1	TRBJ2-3	CASSLVLAAPVSVDTQYF	TGCGCCAGCAGCTTGGTACTAGCGGCACCGGTCTCCGTGGATACGCAGTATTTT
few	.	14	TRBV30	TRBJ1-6	CAWSEQGTGSPLHF	TGTGCCTGGAGTGAACAGGGCACGGGCTCACCCCTCCACTTT
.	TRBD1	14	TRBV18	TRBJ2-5	CASSRRQGQETQYF	TGTGCCAGCTCACGACGACAGGGACAAGAGACCCAGTACTTC
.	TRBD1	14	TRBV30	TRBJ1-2	CAWAFRDRVNGYTF	TGTGCCTGGGCTTTCCGGGACAGGGTGAATGGCTACACCTTC
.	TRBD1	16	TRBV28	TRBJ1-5	CASSLPDRVGNQPQHF	TGTGCCAGCAGTTTACCTGACAGGGTAGGGAATCAGCCCCAGCATTTT
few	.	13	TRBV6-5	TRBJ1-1	CASRGGVSPEAFF	TGTGCCAGCAGAGGGGGAGTTAGCCCTGAAGCTTTCTTT
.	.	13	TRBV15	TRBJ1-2	CATSRPDSYGYTF	TGTGCCACCAGCAGACCCGACAGTTATGGCTACACCTTC
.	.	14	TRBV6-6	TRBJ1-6	CASSPREYNSPLHF	TGTGCCAGCAGCCCCCGGGAGTATAATTCACCCCTCCACTTT
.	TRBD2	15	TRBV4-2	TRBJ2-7	CASSQDWLAGYEQYF	TGTGCCAGCAGCCAAGACTGGCTAGCGGGATACGAGCAGTACTTC
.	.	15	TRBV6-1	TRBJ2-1	CASSSLGGAYNEQFF	TGTGCCAGCAGTTCCCTCGGCGGGGCCTACAATGAGCAGTTCTTC
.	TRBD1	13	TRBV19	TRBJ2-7	CASSMHRGFEQYF	TGTGCCAGTAGTATGCACAGGGGTTTCGAGCAGTACTTC
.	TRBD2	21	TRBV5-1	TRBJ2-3	CASSFYMGTSGGSRWTDTQYF	TGCGCCAGCAGCTTTTATATGGGGACTAGCGGGGGGTCGCGTTGGACAGATACGCAGTATTTT
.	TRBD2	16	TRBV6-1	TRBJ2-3	CASSEYLAGLTDTQYF	TGTGCCAGCAGTGAGTACCTAGCGGGCCTCACAGATACGCAGTATTTT
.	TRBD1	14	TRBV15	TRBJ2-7	CATSVGAGGGEQYF	TGTGCCACCAGCGTGGGGGCAGGGGGTGGAGAGCAGTACTTC
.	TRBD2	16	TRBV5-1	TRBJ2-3	CASSIVAGGSTDTQYF	TGCGCCAGCTCCATAGTAGCGGGGGGTTCCACAGATACGCAGTATTTT
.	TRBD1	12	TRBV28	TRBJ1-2	CASSQGQGGYTF	TGTGCCAGCAGCCAGGGACAGGGTGGCTACACCTTC
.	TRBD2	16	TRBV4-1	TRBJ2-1	CASSQVGLAGGWEQFF	TGCGCCAGCAGCCAAGTCGGGCTAGCGGGAGGTTGGGAGCAGTTCTTC
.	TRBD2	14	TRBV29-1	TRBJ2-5	CSVGVSGGLETQYF	TGCAGCGTTGGTGTTAGCGGGGGGTTGGAGACCCAGTACTTC
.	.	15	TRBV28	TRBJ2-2	CASRGGVDNTGELFF	TGTGCCAGCAGGGGCGGGGTCGATAACACCGGGGAGCTGTTTTTT
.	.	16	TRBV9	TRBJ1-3	CASSVDQGLGGNTIYF	TGTGCCAGCAGCGTGGACCAGGGGCTGGGTGGAAACACCATATATTTT
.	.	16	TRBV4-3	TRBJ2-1	CASSPGLPLLVVKQFF	TGCGCCAGCAGCCCAGGTTTGCCGCTCCTCGTAGTAAAGCAGTTCTTC
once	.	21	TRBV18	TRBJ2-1	CASSAVWTGGSSGQLSNEQFF	TGTGCCAGCTCAGCGGTTTGGACAGGAGGTTCTAGCGGGCAACTTTCCAATGAGCAGTTCTTC
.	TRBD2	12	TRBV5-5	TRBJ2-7	CASSLRGDEQYF	TGTGCCAGCAGCTTGCGGGGGGACGAGCAGTACTTC